This T cell receptor (beta chain) was captured by sequencing in a study of OX40 agonist ivuxolimab in advanced cancers. Clones were sequenced by immunoSEQ multiplex PCR, and TCRdb holds only the in-frame ones, with some missing. The table shows about 74,000 clones, with approximately 84% occurring only once. This clone has more than one count but fewer than ten. Germline CDR1 SGHAT, CDR2 FQDESV (reference sequence). This CDR3 region has 14 residues. Trimming shortened V by 5 bases and J by 4 bases, and 14 bases separated the two germline ends. V is TRBV11-1 and J is TRBJ1-1, with TRBD1 as a possible D gene (5 bases). This clonotype was obtained from an adult with an advanced solid tumor such as melanoma, head and neck, liver or kidney cancer. Sample: CD4+ or CD8+ T cells sorted from blood, taken in a trial of the OX40 agonist ivuxolimab. The CDR3 sequence is CASSPGLGSTEAFF. DNA for the CDR3: TGTGCCAGCAGCCCAGGGTTGGGCTCCACTGAAGCTTTCTTT.